The 16 T cell receptor beta chains below were found in one sample sequenced in a study of control samples from healthy donors and cancer patients. TCRdb's copy holds only in-frame clones and misses some; the assay was immunoSEQ multiplex PCR. This sample has 150,000 to 200,000 clones; 91% occur once, and the top ten carry just over 2%. The sequenced material came from blood. These receptors came from a woman in her thirties or forties in good health.

V is TRBV6-2 or TRBV6-3 and J is TRBJ1-1; 8 bases align to TRBD1. The CDR3 runs to 14 residues. Per the germline V gene, CDR1 is MNHEY and CDR2 is SVGEGT. V lost 4 bases, J lost 1 base, and 2 bases stayed unmatched. CDR3 region: CASSFGTGNTEAFF. As DNA, the CDR3 is TGTGCCAGCAGTTTTGGGACAGGGAACACTGAAGCTTTCTTT.

The chain carries TRBV9 and TRBJ2-1, with TRBD2 matching over 10 bases. This CDR3 is 15 amino acids long. The V gene end was trimmed by 0 bases and the J gene end by 4 bases; junction bases not matched to a gene: 1. Germline values: CDR1 SGDLS, CDR2 YYNGEE. The CDR3 coding sequence is TGTGCCAGCAGCGTAGAGGGACTAGCGTACAATGAGCAGTTCTTC. It codes for CASSVEGLAYNEQFF.

The CDR3 reads CASSPRGGYTDTQYF. For the CDR3, the DNA is TGTGCCAGCAGCCCGCGGGGGGGGTATACAGATACGCAGTATTTT. The chain recombines TRBV5-4 with TRBJ2-3; the match to TRBD2 covers 9 bases. The CDR3 runs to 15 residues. Looked up from germline, CDR1 is SGHNT and CDR2 is YYREEE (reference sequence). The ends lost 4 bases at V and 3 bases at J; junction bases unmatched: 6.

The chain has TRBV6-5 and TRBJ1-1; 10 bases map to TRBD1. Germline-derived CDR1 and CDR2 are MNHEY and SVGAGI. The CDR3 is made up of 14 amino acids. Losses at the gene ends were 5 bases for V and 5 bases for J; bases not matched to a gene: 5. CDR3 protein: CASSMLGQGTEAFF. The CDR3 region has the DNA TGTGCCAGCAGTATGTTGGGACAGGGGACTGAAGCTTTCTTT.

The chain recombines TRBV6-5 with TRBJ2-1; D possibly matches TRBD1 or TRBD2 (5 bases each). This CDR3 region has 15 residues. V lost 8 bases, J lost 7 bases, and 21 bases lay in between. Germline-derived CDR1 and CDR2 are MNHEY and SVGAGI. The CDR3: CASRGARLLLNEQFF. CDR3 DNA sequence: TGTGCCAGCCGAGGGGCTCGCCTACTTTTGAATGAGCAGTTCTTC.

The chain employs TRBV6-1 and TRBJ2-1, with D maybe TRBD2 (7 bases). V lost 2 bases and J lost 9, with 14 bases in between. From germline, CDR1 is MNHNS and CDR2 SASEGT. The length of the CDR3 is 14 residues. CDR3 nucleotides: TGTGCCAGCAGTGAAATTTGGGGGGGCGTTGAGCAGTTCTTC. Protein sequence: CASSEIWGGVEQFF.

The V and J genes are TRBV10-3 and TRBJ1-3; D gene ambiguous. V lost 7 bases and J 3 bases, leaving 10 bases between the germline ends. Per the germline V gene, CDR1 is ENHRY and CDR2 is SYGVKD. The CDR3 is 13 residues long. The CDR3 sequence is CAIIAESGNTIYF. The CDR3 nucleotides read TGTGCCATCATCGCCGAGAGTGGAAACACCATATATTTT.

The chain links TRBV4-1 to TRBJ1-1; weak D call: TRBD1 (5 bases). The ends were cut back, 4 bases at V and 1 base at J, with 19 bases in the middle. The CDR3 is 17 amino acids. CDR1 and CDR2 (germline): MGHRA, YSYEKL. CDR3 region: CASSPSSLQGWNTEAFF. CDR3 bases: TGCGCCAGCAGCCCGTCCTCCTTGCAGGGCTGGAACACTGAAGCTTTCTTT.

J is TRBJ2-7 and V is TRBV9; D possibly uses TRBD1 or TRBD2 (6 bases each). Between the trimmed V and J ends, which lost 7 bases and 2 bases, there was a span of 28 bases. Germline CDR1 is SGDLS and CDR2 is YYNGEE. CDR3 length: 18 amino acids. The CDR3 region has the DNA TGTGCCAGCGCCCCAGGAGGGGACATATATGCCGGGGCCTACGAGCAGTACTTC. It codes for CASAPGGDIYAGAYEQYF. Looking up the rest from reference TRBV9 and TRBJ2-7 gives the full variable domain: DSGVTQTPKHLITATGQRVTLRCSPRSGDLSVYWYQQSLDQGLQFLIQYYNGEERAKGNILERFSAQQFPDLHSELNLSSLELGDSALYFCASAPGGDIYAGAYEQYFGPGTRLTVT.

The table lists this clone with a count of one. Additional DNA sequences in this sample encode the identical CDR3. This sequence joins TRBV11-2 and TRBJ2-7, with D perhaps given as TRBD1 or TRBD2 (6 bases each). The CDR3 sequence is 18 residues long. V lost 2 bases and J lost 3, with 23 bases in between. Germline CDR1 SGHAT, CDR2 FQNNGV. CDR3 residues: CASSLSRGVRDSGYEQYF. The CDR3 DNA reads TGTGCCAGCAGCTTAAGTAGGGGGGTGCGGGACTCTGGCTACGAGCAGTACTTC. The full variable domain, its missing parts supplied by reference TRBV11-2 and TRBJ2-7, is EAGVAQSPRYKIIEKRQSVAFWCNPISGHATLYWYQQILGQGPKLLIQFQNNGVVDDSQLPKDRFSAERLKGVDSTLKIQPAKLEDSAVYLCASSLSRGVRDSGYEQYFGPGTRLTVT.

The CDR3 DNA reads as TGTGCCAGTAGCTGGACTAGTCGGTATACCTACGAGCAGTACTTC. Protein sequence: CASSWTSRYTYEQYF. This chain connects TRBV19 to TRBJ2-7; the match to TRBD2 covers 7 bases. The CDR3 consists of 15 residues. Germline CDR1 reads LNHDA; CDR2 reads SQIVND (reference sequence). The J segment lost 2 bases and the V segment lost 6 bases, leaving 10 bases of the junction unmatched.

The chain couples TRBV18 to TRBJ2-5; 8 positions agree with TRBD1. Germline trimming cut 2 bases from V and 4 bases from J; bases unmatched to any gene: 6. The CDR3 length is 15 residues. Germline loops: CDR1 KGHSH, CDR2 LQKENI. The CDR3 DNA is TGTGCCAGCTCACCATCGGCAGGGGGCGCAGAGACCCAGTACTTC. This translates into CASSPSAGGAETQYF.

The chain couples TRBV10-1 to TRBJ1-6, with 8 nucleotides matching TRBD1. Germline-derived CDR1 and CDR2 are WNHNN and SYGVQD (reference sequence). The CDR3 is 14 residues long. The V segment lost 3 bases and the J segment 10 bases; nucleotides outside the gene matches: 5. CDR3 DNA sequence: TGCGCCAGCAGTGACAGGGGGCAAGGGTCACCCCTCCACTTT. It yields the protein CASSDRGQGSPLHF.

The J gene is TRBJ1-4, the V gene TRBV5-1; D is possibly TRBD1 (6 bases). Germline CDR1 is SGHRS and CDR2 is YFSETQ. Trimming took 0 bases from V and 6 from J, leaving 9 bases between them. There are 14 residues in the CDR3. CDR3 loop: CASSLGRTDEKLFF. CDR3 nucleotides: TGCGCCAGCAGCTTGGGGAGGACAGATGAAAAACTGTTTTTT.

This clone occurred once. This chain uses TRBV5-1 with TRBJ2-7; 10 bases map to TRBD1. The CDR3 covers 13 residues. Per the germline V gene, CDR1 is SGHRS and CDR2 is YFSETQ. The junction had 2 bases not matched to a gene; V was cut back by 2 bases and J by 6 bases. In DNA, the CDR3 is TGCGCCAGCAGCTTAAGGGACAGGGGCGAGCAGTACTTC. It encodes CASSLRDRGEQYF.

The rearrangement uses TRBV6-1 and TRBJ1-2; 7 bases fit TRBD1. In germline, CDR1 is MNHNS, CDR2 SASEGT. This CDR3 has 16 residues. V lost 2 bases, J lost 3 bases, and 9 bases stayed unmatched. CDR3 nucleotides: TGTGCCAGCAGTGAAAGGGTAGGGACAGTGGACTATGGCTACACCTTC. This codes for CASSERVGTVDYGYTF.